This TCR beta chain was sequenced during a study of T cell repertoires in cytomegalovirus infection. Study as a whole: It can be stated that public TCR beta signatures indicated CMV infection as well as a matching HLA type.

This CDR3 region has 16 residues. Germline V gene lookup returns CDR1 SGHAT and CDR2 FQDESV (reference sequence). J was trimmed by 0 bases and V by 3 bases; bases with no gene match: 3. Findings and limits, study-wide: HLA-C-restricted CMV-specific TCR beta clonotypes prevailed in the ex vivo response. Of the TCR beta families, the public ones yielded a cumulative frequency that identified carriers of CMV plus the relevant HLA.

Only a few counts were recorded for this clonotype. Antigen unknown. Using its own MiXCR run on the reads, TCRdb lists one record per CDR3 protein. In the table there are around 550,000 distinct CDR3 sequences, 26% of which are singletons. This chain links TRBV11-1 with TRBJ2-1; 9 nucleotides line up with TRBD2. The sequencing input was PBMCs. The sequence derives from a human donor in good health (CMV status not recorded). Some clones in this sample may be carry-over from other donors' samples. The CDR3 protein is CASSFIAGASYNEQFF. The CDR3 bases are TGTGCCAGCAGCTTCATAGCGGGAGCCTCCTACAATGAGCAGTTCTTC.